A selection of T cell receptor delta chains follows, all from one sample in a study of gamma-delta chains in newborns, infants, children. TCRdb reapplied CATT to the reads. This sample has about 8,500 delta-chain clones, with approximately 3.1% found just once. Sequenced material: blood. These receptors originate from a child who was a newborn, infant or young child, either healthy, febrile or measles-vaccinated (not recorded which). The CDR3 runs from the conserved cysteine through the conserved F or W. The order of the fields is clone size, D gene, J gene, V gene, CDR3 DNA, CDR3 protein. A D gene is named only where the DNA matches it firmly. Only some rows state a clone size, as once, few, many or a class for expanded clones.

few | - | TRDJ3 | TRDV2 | TGTGCCTGTGACACCGTGTCGAGGGGGTACGGGTCCTGGGACACCCGACAGATGTTTTTC | CACDTVSRGYGSWDTRQMFF
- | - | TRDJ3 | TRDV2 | TGCGCCTGTGACACCATGGTGGGGGGCAGCTCCTGGGACACCCGACAGATGTTTTTC | CACDTMVGGSSWDTRQMFF
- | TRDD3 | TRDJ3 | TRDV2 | TGTGCCTGTGACACCGTACTGGGGGATACCACCTCCTGGGACACCCGACAGATGTTTTTC | CACDTVLGDTTSWDTRQMFF
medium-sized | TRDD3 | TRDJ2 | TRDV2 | TGTGCCTGTGACCCCGTACTGGGGGACCCAGCTTTGACAGCACAACTCTTCTTT | CACDPVLGDPALTAQLFF
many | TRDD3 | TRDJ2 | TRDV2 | TGTGCCTGTGACACCGTCGTACTGGGGGATACGAGGGCTTTGACAGCACAACTCTTCTTT | CACDTVVLGDTRALTAQLFF
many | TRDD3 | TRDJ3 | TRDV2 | TGTGCCTGTGACACCGTGGGTGCGACTGGGGGATACACCTGGGACACCCGACAGATGTTTTTC | CACDTVGATGGYTWDTRQMFF
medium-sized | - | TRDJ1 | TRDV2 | TGTGCCTGTGACACCTTGGGGGTTCCGAGGTACACCGATAAACTCATCTTT | CACDTLGVPRYTDKLIF
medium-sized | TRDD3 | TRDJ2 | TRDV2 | TGTGCCTGTGACACCTGGGGGATGGGGGCACAACTCTTCTTT | CACDTWGMGAQLFF
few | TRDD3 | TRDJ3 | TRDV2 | TGTGCCTGTGACACCGCCGGGGGATGGAGGTCCTGGGACACCCGACAGATGTTTTTC | CACDTAGGWRSWDTRQMFF
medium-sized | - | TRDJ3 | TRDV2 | TGTGCCTGTGACAAGTTTAGCTCCTGGGACACCCGACAGATGTTTTTC | CACDKFSSWDTRQMFF
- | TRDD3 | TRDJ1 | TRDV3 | TGTGCCTTTAATCCCCCCTTGCTGGGGGATACGTACACCGATAAACTCATCTTT | CAFNPPLLGDTYTDKLIF
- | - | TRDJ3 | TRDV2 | TGTGCCTGTGACACCCTGGTGGATAGGGAGAGCTCCTGGGACACCCGACAGATGTTTTTC | CACDTLVDRESSWDTRQMFF
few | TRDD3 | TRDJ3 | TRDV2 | TGTGCCTGTGATGAAGCTGGGGGATTCAGCTCCTGGGACACCCGACAGATGTTTTTC | CACDEAGGFSSWDTRQMFF
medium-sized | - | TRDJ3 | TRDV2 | TGTGCCTGTGACACCTGGGGCCAAGGGTCCTGGGACACCCGACAGATGTTTTTC | CACDTWGQGSWDTRQMFF
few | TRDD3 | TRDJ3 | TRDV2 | TGTGCCTGTGACCCCGTACTGGGGGATACGCCCTGGGACACCCGACAGATGTTTTTC | CACDPVLGDTPWDTRQMFF
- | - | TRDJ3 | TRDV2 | TGTGCCTGTGACACGGTAGGGGGGGCGAGCTCCTGGGACACCCGACAGATGTTTTTC | CACDTVGGASSWDTRQMFF
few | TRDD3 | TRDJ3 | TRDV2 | TGTGCCTGTGACACTGGGGGATATTTTACCCGGGACACCCGACAGATGTTTTTC | CACDTGGYFTRDTRQMFF
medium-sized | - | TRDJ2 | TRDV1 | TGTGCTCTTGGGGAACGAGAGGGGGACCCTTTGACAGCACAACTCTTCTTT | CALGEREGDPLTAQLFF
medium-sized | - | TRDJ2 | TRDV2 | TGTGCCTGTGATCGGGGGACGGCACAACTCTTCTTT | CACDRGTAQLFF
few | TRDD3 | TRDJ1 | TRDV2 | TGTGCCTGTGACACCCTATACCGGGGGATACCGACCGATAAACTCATCTTT | CACDTLYRGIPTDKLIF
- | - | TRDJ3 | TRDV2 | TGTGCCTGTGACACCGGGGGCTACTATAGCTCCTGGGACACCCGACAGATGTTTTTC | CACDTGGYYSSWDTRQMFF
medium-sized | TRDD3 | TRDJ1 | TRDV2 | TGTGCCTGTGACACCCTGGGGGCCTACACCGATAAACTCATCTTT | CACDTLGAYTDKLIF
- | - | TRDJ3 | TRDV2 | TGTGCCTGTGACGGAGCGGTAGATTCCTGGGACACCCGACAGATGTTTTTT | CACDGAVDSWDTRQMFF
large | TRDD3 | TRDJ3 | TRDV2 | TGTGCCTGTGACACTGGGGGATACGGCTCCTGGGACACCCGACAGATGTTTTTC | CACDTGGYGSWDTRQMFF
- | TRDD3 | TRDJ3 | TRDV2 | TGTGCCTGTGACACTGGGGGATACGCTTCACCCTCAAGCTCCTGGGACACCCGACAGATGTTTTTC | CACDTGGYASPSSSWDTRQMFF
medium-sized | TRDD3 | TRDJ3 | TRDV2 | TGTGCCTGTGACCCATTACTGGGGGATACGTTCTCCTGGGACACCCGACAGATGTTTTTC | CACDPLLGDTFSWDTRQMFF
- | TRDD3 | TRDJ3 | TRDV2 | TGTGCCTGTGACACCGCTGGGGGCACTAGCTCCTGGGACACCCGACAGATGTTTTTC | CACDTAGGTSSWDTRQMFF
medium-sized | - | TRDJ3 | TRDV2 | TGTGCCTGTGACACCGTGGGGGTTTCTTCCTGGGACACCCGACAGATGTTTTTC | CACDTVGVSSWDTRQMFF
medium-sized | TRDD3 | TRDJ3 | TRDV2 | TGTGCCTGTGACAATCTACTGGGGGATACGCGAACCTGGGACACCCGACAGATGTTTTTC | CACDNLLGDTRTWDTRQMFF
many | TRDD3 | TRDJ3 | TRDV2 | TGTGCCTGTGACACCGTCGGAGGTGGGGGATACGAATCCTGGGACACCCGACAGATGTTTTTC | CACDTVGGGGYESWDTRQMFF
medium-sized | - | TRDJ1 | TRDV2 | TGTGCCTGTGACACCTGGGATACCGATAAACTCATCTTT | CACDTWDTDKLIF
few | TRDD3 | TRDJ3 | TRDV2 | TGTGCCTGTGACACCGTACTGGGGGGTCGCTCCTGGGACACCCGACAGATGTTTTTC | CACDTVLGGRSWDTRQMFF
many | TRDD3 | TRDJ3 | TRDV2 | TGTGCCTGTGACACCGTAAGGTGGGGGAGCTCCTGGGACACCCGACAGATGTTTTTC | CACDTVRWGSSWDTRQMFF
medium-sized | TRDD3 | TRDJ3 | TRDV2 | TGTGCCTGTGACACCTGGGGGATGCAAAGCTCCTGGGACACCCGACAGATGTTTTTC | CACDTWGMQSSWDTRQMFF
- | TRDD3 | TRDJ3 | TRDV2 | TGTGCCTGTGACCCTATACTGGGGGATACCGGCTGGGACACCCGACAGATGTTTTTC | CACDPILGDTGWDTRQMFF
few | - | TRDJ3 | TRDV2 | TGTGCCCGTGACAGCCGGGGGAGCTCCTGGGACACCCGACAGATGTTTTTC | CARDSRGSSWDTRQMFF
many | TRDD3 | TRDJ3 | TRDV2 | TGTGCCTGTGACACCGTACTGGGGGATACGCTTTCCTGGGACACCCGACAGATGTTTTTC | CACDTVLGDTLSWDTRQMFF
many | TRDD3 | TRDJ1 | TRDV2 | TGTGCCTGTGACACTCTTACTGGGGGATATCGTACGCACACCGATAAACTCATCTTT | CACDTLTGGYRTHTDKLIF
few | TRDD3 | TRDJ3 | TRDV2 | TGTGCCTGTGACACCGTGGACTGGGGACTCGGAGGCTGGGACACCCGACAGACGTTTTTC | CACDTVDWGLGGWDTRQTFF
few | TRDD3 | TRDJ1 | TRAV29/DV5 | TGTGCAGCAAGCGCGTGGGGGAGACCCACCGATAAACTCATCTTT | CAASAWGRPTDKLIF
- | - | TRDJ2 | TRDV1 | TGTGCTCTTGGGGACTGCTATGGGACAGCACAACTCTTCTTT | CALGDCYGTAQLFF
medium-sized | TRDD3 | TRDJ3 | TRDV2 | TGTGCCTGTGACTACTGGGGCTCCTGGGACACCCGACAGATGTTTTTC | CACDYWGSWDTRQMFF
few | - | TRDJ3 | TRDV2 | TGTGCCTGTGACACCGTCGGGGGGAGCTCCTGGGACATCCGACAGATGTTTTTC | CACDTVGGSSWDIRQMFF
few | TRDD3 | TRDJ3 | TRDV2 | TGTGCCTGTGACGACGTACTGGGGGATACGTATAGCTCCTGGGACACCCGACAGATGTTTTTC | CACDDVLGDTYSSWDTRQMFF
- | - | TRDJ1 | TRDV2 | TGTGCCTGTGACACACTTACTGGGTTATACACCGATAAACTCATCTTT | CACDTLTGLYTDKLIF
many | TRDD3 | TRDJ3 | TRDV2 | TGTGCCTGTGACATACTGGGGGATACTCCTAGCTCCTGGGACACCCGACAGATGTTTTTC | CACDILGDTPSSWDTRQMFF
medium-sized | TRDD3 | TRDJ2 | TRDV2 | TGTGCCTGTGACTGGGGGATACGCACAGCACAACTCTTCTTT | CACDWGIRTAQLFF
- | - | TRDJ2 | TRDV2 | TGTGCCTGTGACACCGCTGGGAGCCTTGTGGCACAACTCTTCTTT | CACDTAGSLVAQLFF
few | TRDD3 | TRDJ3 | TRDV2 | TGTGCCTGTGACACTGGGGGATTCCACTCCTGGGACACCCGACAGATGTTTTTC | CACDTGGFHSWDTRQMFF
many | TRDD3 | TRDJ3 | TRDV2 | TGTGCCTGTGACACTCTCTGGGGGAGCTCCTGGGACACCCGACAGATGTTTTTC | CACDTLWGSSWDTRQMFF
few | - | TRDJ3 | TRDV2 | TGTGCCTGTGATCCGGTCGGGGTACCCAGCTCCTGGGACACCCGACAGATGTTTTTC | CACDPVGVPSSWDTRQMFF
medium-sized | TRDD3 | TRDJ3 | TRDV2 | TGTGCCTGTGACGACTGGGGGATATCGAGCACCCGACAGATGTTTTTC | CACDDWGISSTRQMFF
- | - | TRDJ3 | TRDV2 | TGTGCCTGTGACCCCACACTGGCCCCCTGGGACACCCGACAGATGTTTTTC | CACDPTLAPWDTRQMFF
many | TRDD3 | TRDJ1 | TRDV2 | TGTGCCTGTGACGTACTGGGGGATAACACCGATAAACTCATCTTT | CACDVLGDNTDKLIF
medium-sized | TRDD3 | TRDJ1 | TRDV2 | TGTGCCTGTGATCTACTGGGGGATCGGGACACCGATAAACTCATCTTT | CACDLLGDRDTDKLIF